This TCR beta chain derives from a study of T cell repertoires in cytomegalovirus infection. A single record per CDR3 protein comes from TCRdb applying MiXCR to the reads. The table shows 45,000 to 55,000 distinct CDR3 sequences, with about a fifth occurring only once. V shed 1 base, J shed 10 bases, and the junction held 11 bases outside the gene matches. CDR1 and CDR2 from the germline V gene are SEHNR and FQNEAQ (reference sequence). The CDR3 is 15 residues long. This clonotype was seen more than once but under ten times. Its antigen is undetermined. This clonotype originated in a human donor in good health (CMV status not recorded). Some clones in this sample may be carry-over from other donors' samples. The input for sequencing was CD8+ T cells from cultured PBMCs, taken from culture after CMV antigen stimulation. V is TRBV7-9 and J is TRBJ1-1; 8 bases line up with TRBD1. The CDR3 region has the DNA TGTGCCAGCAGCTTAGATACAGGGACAGGCGATGGAGCTTTCTTT. Translated, it gives CASSLDTGTGDGAFF. The full variable domain, completed using reference TRBV7-9 and TRBJ1-1, is DTGVSQNPRHKITKRGQNVTFRCDPISEHNRLYWYRQTLGQGPEFLTYFQNEAQLEKSRLLSDRFSAERPKGSFSTLEIQRTEQGDSAMYLCASSLDTGTGDGAFFGQGTRLTVV.